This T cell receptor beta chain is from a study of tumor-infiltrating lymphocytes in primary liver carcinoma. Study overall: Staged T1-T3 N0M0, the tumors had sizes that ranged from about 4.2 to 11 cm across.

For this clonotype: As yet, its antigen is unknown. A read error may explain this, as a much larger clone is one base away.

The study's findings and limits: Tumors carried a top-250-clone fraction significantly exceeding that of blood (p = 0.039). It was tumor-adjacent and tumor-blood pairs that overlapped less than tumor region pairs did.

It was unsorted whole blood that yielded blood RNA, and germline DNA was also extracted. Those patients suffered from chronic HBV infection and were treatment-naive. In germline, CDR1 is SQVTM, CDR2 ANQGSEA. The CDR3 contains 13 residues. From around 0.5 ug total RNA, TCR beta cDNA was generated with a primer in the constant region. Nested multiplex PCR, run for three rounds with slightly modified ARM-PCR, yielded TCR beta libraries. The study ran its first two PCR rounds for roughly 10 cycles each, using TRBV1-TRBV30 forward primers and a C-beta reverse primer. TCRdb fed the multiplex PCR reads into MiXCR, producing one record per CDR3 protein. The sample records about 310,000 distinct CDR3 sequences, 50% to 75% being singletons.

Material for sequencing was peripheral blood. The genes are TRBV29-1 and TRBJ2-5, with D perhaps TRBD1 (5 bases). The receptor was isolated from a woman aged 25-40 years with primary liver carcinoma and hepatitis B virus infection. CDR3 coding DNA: TGCGGCGTTGGACCTCGACAGAAAGAGACCCAGTACTTC. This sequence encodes CGVGPRQKETQYF.